Detailed here is one T cell receptor (beta chain). The sample belongs to a study of cytomegalovirus exposure and HLA in healthy donors. It was with 60 Vbeta and 13 Jbeta primers that the PCR ran. This table comes from immunoSEQ multiplex PCR, and its TCRdb copy is limited to in-frame clones, with some not included. The table records 110,000 to 150,000 clones, around 77% of them present only once. This CDR3 is built from 15 residues. Germline CDR1 and CDR2: LNHDA and SQIVND (reference sequence). V gave up 5 bases and J gave up 7 bases, with 18 bases separating them. What was sequenced was PBMCs. The chain links TRBV19 to TRBJ1-5, with TRBD1 as a possible D gene (5 bases). The TCR sequence derives from a woman aged 50 to 60 in good health and CMV-seronegative. This chain's CDR3 is CASSPGGGEGQPQHF. The CDR3 nucleotides read TGTGCCAGTAGTCCCGGGGGAGGAGAGGGCCAGCCCCAGCATTTT.